The 30 T cell receptor beta chains reported below all come from one sample, sequenced in a study of shared clonotypes between healthy human individuals. Assay used: immunoSEQ multiplex PCR; TCRdb lists only in-frame clones, some missing. The sample consists of about 680,000 clones, 90% to 95% of them appearing once. Naivety among CD8 cells was defined by CD45RO negativity and positive CCR7 selection, thereby excluding terminally differentiated effector memory CD45RA+ cells. The sample was naive CD8+ T cells sorted from blood. These receptor sequences come from a man aged 25 to 45 in good health.

For this clone: This same CDR3 is encoded by further DNA sequences in the sample. The chain combines TRBV27 with TRBJ2-7; D may correspond to TRBD1 or TRBD2 (5 bases each). V was trimmed by 2 bases and J by 4 bases, leaving 6 bases between them. Germline V CDR1 and CDR2: MNHEY, SMNVEV (reference sequence). The CDR3 contains 12 residues. The CDR3 region has the DNA TGTGCCAGCAGTTTAGGGGGTTACGAGCAGTACTTC. It translates to CASSLGGYEQYF.

The chain carries TRBV10-3 and TRBJ2-3; D assignment may be TRBD1 or TRBD2 (5 bases each). V was shortened by 3 bases and J by 4 bases, with 14 bases between the two germline ends. CDR1 and CDR2 from the germline V gene are ENHRY and SYGVKD. This CDR3 has 15 residues. CDR3 DNA sequence: TGTGCCATCAGTGATCCCCCTGGGGGAGCAGATACGCAGTATTTT. Protein: CAISDPPGGADTQYF.

The chain combines TRBV27 with TRBJ2-3; D possibly corresponds to TRBD2 (5 bases). Germline V gene data show CDR1 as MNHEY and CDR2 as SMNVEV (reference sequence). The CDR3 contains 12 residues. Trimming removed 3 bases from V and 5 bases from J, with 6 bases in between. CDR3 in amino acids: CASSFAGDTQYF. The DNA for the CDR3 is TGTGCCAGCAGTTTCGCGGGAGATACGCAGTATTTT.

V and J are TRBV6-5 and TRBJ1-2, with TRBD1 matching 7 bases. The V gene end was trimmed by 6 bases and the J gene end by 6 bases; junction bases not matched to a gene: 4. CDR3 length equals 12 residues. Per the germline V gene, CDR1 is MNHEY and CDR2 is SVGAGI. The CDR3 protein is CASSITGDGYTF. Written as DNA, the CDR3 is TGTGCCAGCAGCATTACAGGGGATGGCTACACCTTC.

Of note for this clone: The sample contains more than one DNA sequence encoding this CDR3. The rearrangement joins TRBV27 to TRBJ1-1; perhaps TRBD1 as D (5 bases). CDR3 length: 13 amino acids. CDR1 MNHEY and CDR2 SMNVEV come from the germline V gene (reference sequence). V lost 5 bases and J 1 base, leaving 8 bases between the germline ends. Here the CDR3 DNA reads TGTGCCAGCAGTCCCGGACAGAACACTGAAGCTTTCTTT. Translation gives CASSPGQNTEAFF.

This clone was counted a few times. J is TRBJ2-7 and V is TRBV6-5; TRBD1 matches 7 bases. The CDR3 contains 13 residues. CDR1 is MNHEY and CDR2 is SVGAGI in the germline V gene. Unmatched junction bases numbered 3, after V lost 4 bases and J lost 3 bases. The DNA for the CDR3 is TGTGCCAGCAGTTCGACAGGGATCTACGAGCAGTACTTC. Translation: CASSSTGIYEQYF.

The genes are TRBV7-3 and TRBJ2-1, with TRBD2 matching 11 bases. Germline CDR1 SGHTA, CDR2 FQGTGA. With 8 bases clipped from V and 0 bases from J, the junction kept 3 bases outside the gene matches. The CDR3 contains 15 residues. DNA of the CDR3: TGTGCCAGCGGGCTAGCGGGGGGCTCCTACAATGAGCAGTTCTTC. Translating it yields CASGLAGGSYNEQFF.

This clone came up a few times. CDR3 coding DNA: TGCGCCAGCCCCTGGGCCGAGCAGTACTTC. Translation: CASPWAEQYF. This chain joins TRBV10-1 and TRBJ2-7; D uncertain. CDR1 is WNHNN, CDR2 SYGVQD, per germline (reference sequence). The CDR3 spans 10 residues. Between the trimmed V and J ends, which lost 8 bases and 6 bases, there was a span of 8 bases.

The V call is TRBV9, the J call TRBJ2-7; 7 nucleotides align to TRBD2. The CDR3 is 15 amino acids. Germline loops: CDR1 SGDLS, CDR2 YYNGEE. Unmatched junction bases numbered 6, after V lost 3 bases and J lost 0 bases. The CDR3 DNA is TGTGCCAGCAGCGGAACTAGCGATGGCTCCTACGAGCAGTACTTC. Its protein is CASSGTSDGSYEQYF.

With respect to this clone: At the DNA level, this CDR3 is encoded by other sequences in the same sample as well. The chain uses TRBV29-1 and TRBJ2-7; D perhaps matches TRBD2 (6 bases). CDR1 and CDR2 (germline): SQVTM, ANQGSEA. V gave up 1 base and J gave up 4 bases, with 11 bases separating them. The CDR3 covers 13 residues. CDR3 residues: CSVEAGSSYEQYF. DNA for the CDR3: TGCAGCGTTGAAGCCGGGAGTAGTTACGAGCAGTACTTC.

The chain recombines TRBV27 with TRBJ2-7; 9 bases match TRBD1. After removal of 7 bases from V and 6 bases from J, the junction contained 10 bases not matched to a gene. This CDR3 has 14 amino acids. Germline V CDR1 and CDR2: MNHEY, SMNVEV (reference sequence). DNA for the CDR3: TGTGCCAGCACCCCGGGGACAGGGTTTCGCGAGCAGTACTTC. Its translation: CASTPGTGFREQYF.

The J gene is TRBJ2-1, the V gene TRBV4-2, with TRBD1 identical over 7 bases. Looked up from germline, CDR1 is LGHNA and CDR2 is YNFKEQ. After removal of 2 bases from V and 2 bases from J, the junction contained 6 bases not matched to a gene. The CDR3 runs to 16 residues. Here the CDR3 reads CASSQLSTGTYNEQFF. The DNA for the CDR3 is TGTGCCAGCAGCCAACTATCGACAGGGACCTACAATGAGCAGTTCTTC.

V and J are TRBV25-1 and TRBJ1-1; a possible D gene is TRBD1 (6 bases). This CDR3 has 14 amino acids. Germline V lookup: CDR1 MGHDK, CDR2 SYGVNS. V was clipped by 1 base and J by 5 bases, with 11 bases between them. CDR3 coding DNA: TGTGCCAGCAGTGAATGGGTTGGACAGACTGAAGCTTTCTTT. Residues: CASSEWVGQTEAFF.

The chain joins TRBV10-3 to TRBJ2-1; no definite D call. CDR1 and CDR2 (germline): ENHRY, SYGVKD. CDR3 length equals 13 residues. Between the trimmed V and J ends, which lost 1 base and 6 bases, there was a span of 7 bases. The CDR3 here is CAISELAGNEQFF. The CDR3 coding sequence is TGTGCCATCAGTGAGTTGGCAGGCAATGAGCAGTTCTTC.

V and J are TRBV9 and TRBJ2-2, with no clear D. This CDR3 contains 14 residues. The V and J ends lost 7 bases and 1 base respectively, with 11 bases between them. Germline CDR1 reads SGDLS; CDR2 reads YYNGEE. CDR3 bases: TGTGCCAGCGGGGATCTCCGGAACACCGGGGAGCTGTTTTTT. It is translated as CASGDLRNTGELFF.

The chain recombines TRBV11-3 with TRBJ2-7; D unclear. The length of the CDR3 is 14 residues. The germline V gene has CDR1 SGHNT and CDR2 YENEEA. Deletions cut 1 base from V and 6 bases from J, with 13 bases between. The CDR3 DNA follows: TGTGCCAGCAGCTTAGCTTTCGGAGATGGCGAGCAGTACTTC. Amino acids: CASSLAFGDGEQYF.

The chain recombines TRBV29-1 with TRBJ2-7; D perhaps matches TRBD1 (6 bases). V gave up 7 bases and J gave up 4 bases, with 17 bases separating them. The germline gives CDR1 SQVTM, CDR2 ANQGSEA. The length of the CDR3 is 13 residues. The DNA for the CDR3 is TGCAGCGCCCGGGGCAGGGGCTCGTACGAGCAGTACTTC. This sequence encodes CSARGRGSYEQYF.

The CDR3 DNA sequence: TGTGCCAGCAACCTTGGCGGACCCTACAATGAGCAGTTCTTC. Translating gives CASNLGGPYNEQFF. The chain carries TRBV28 and TRBJ2-1, with D unresolved. The CDR3 is 14 amino acids. V lost 7 bases and J lost 2, with 12 bases in between. CDR1 and CDR2 from the germline V gene are MDHEN and SYDVKM. Complete variable domain (other parts from reference TRBV28 and TRBJ2-1): DVKVTQSSRYLVKRTGEKVFLECVQDMDHENMFWYRQDPGLGLRLIYFSYDVKMKEKGDIPEGYSVSREKKERFSLILESASTNQTSMYLCASNLGGPYNEQFFGPGTRLTVL.

This rearrangement joins TRBV30 to TRBJ2-7, with a possible D match to TRBD1 (5 bases). Trimming shortened V by 0 bases and J by 0 bases, and 12 bases separated the two germline ends. The CDR3 has 15 amino acids. Germline-derived CDR1 and CDR2 are GTSNPN and SVGIG (reference sequence). The CDR3 loop is CAWSVGWTTSYEQYF. For the CDR3, the DNA is TGTGCCTGGAGTGTAGGTTGGACAACCTCCTACGAGCAGTACTTC. The variable domain in full, with the rest retrieved from reference TRBV30 and TRBJ2-7, is SQTIHQWPATLVQPVGSPLSLECTVEGTSNPNLYWYRQAAGRGLQLLFYSVGIGQISSEVPQNLSASRPQDRQFILSSKKLLLSDSGFYLCAWSVGWTTSYEQYFGPGTRLTVT.

The rearrangement joins TRBV30 to TRBJ2-3; maybe TRBD2 (5 bases). Between the trimmed V and J ends, which lost 1 base and 6 bases, there was a span of 11 bases. This CDR3 spans 13 amino acids. The germline V gene has CDR1 GTSNPN and CDR2 SVGIG (reference sequence). The CDR3 nucleotides read TGTGCCTGGAGTGGGGAACTAGGGGATACGCAGTATTTT. Protein: CAWSGELGDTQYF.

V usage is TRBV27 and J usage is TRBJ2-1; D might be TRBD1 or TRBD2, each matching 5 bases. This CDR3 contains 15 residues. V dropped 6 bases and J dropped 2 bases, with 14 bases sitting between them. Germline V CDR1 and CDR2: MNHEY, SMNVEV (reference sequence). As DNA, the CDR3 is TGTGCCAGCAGGGAGGAACTGGGGGCCTACAATGAGCAGTTCTTC. This translates into CASREELGAYNEQFF.

The chain uses TRBV7-8 and TRBJ1-3; tentative D call: TRBD1 (5 bases). Germline-derived CDR1 and CDR2 are SGHVS and FQNEAQ. V lost 5 bases to trimming and J lost 0 bases, with 8 bases between them. The CDR3 is 14 residues long. The CDR3 protein is CASSQDISGNTIYF. In DNA, the CDR3 is TGTGCCAGCAGCCAGGACATCTCTGGAAACACCATATATTTT.

The genes are TRBV7-9 and TRBJ2-3; 7 nucleotides match TRBD2. The V gene's germline CDR1 is SEHNR and CDR2 FQNEAQ (reference sequence). The length of the CDR3 is 14 residues. Unmatched junction bases numbered 4, after V lost 3 bases and J lost 4 bases. As DNA, the CDR3 is TGTGCCAGCAGCTTTCCGGGAGGCCCAGATACGCAGTATTTT. Its translation: CASSFPGGPDTQYF.

Details on this clone: The same CDR3 can be traced to other DNA sequences in this sample. The chain combines TRBV29-1 with TRBJ2-3, with a tentative D call TRBD1 (5 bases). The CDR3 has 15 residues. Looked up from germline, CDR1 is SQVTM and CDR2 is ANQGSEA. V gave up 0 bases and J gave up 4 bases, with 14 bases separating them. CDR3 in DNA: TGCAGCGTTGAAGATTTTATGTTGGGGCCAGATACGCAGTATTTT. It translates to CSVEDFMLGPDTQYF.

The V and J genes are TRBV10-2 and TRBJ2-6, with no clear D. V lost 5 bases to trimming and J lost 2 bases, with 10 bases between them. This CDR3 has 15 amino acids. Germline CDR1 WSHSY, CDR2 SAAADI. CDR3 residues: CASSNKWTGANVLTF. CDR3 coding DNA: TGCGCCAGCAGTAACAAGTGGACTGGGGCCAACGTCCTGACTTTC.

The gene calls are TRBV6-5 and TRBJ1-2; D may be TRBD1 (5 bases). CDR1 is MNHEY, CDR2 SVGAGI, per germline. The length of the CDR3 is 14 residues. Between the trimmed V and J ends, which lost 2 bases and 5 bases, there was a span of 12 bases. The CDR3 is CASSYRGPGYGYTF. DNA of the CDR3: TGTGCCAGCAGTTACCGGGGCCCGGGATATGGCTACACCTTC.

This clone was recorded a few times. The chain links TRBV7-9 to TRBJ1-2; TRBD1 might be the D (5 bases). Trimming stripped 1 base from V and 5 bases from J, with 14 bases between. The CDR3 runs to 15 residues. CDR1 is SEHNR and CDR2 is FQNEAQ in the germline V gene (reference sequence). The CDR3 here is CASSLEAGPGYGYTF. CDR3 sequence (DNA): TGTGCCAGCAGCTTAGAAGCAGGGCCGGGATATGGCTACACCTTC.

The chain combines TRBV2 with TRBJ2-1, with TRBD2 matching 11 bases. The germline V gene encodes CDR1 SNHLY and CDR2 FYNNEI. This CDR3 contains 16 residues. V shed 6 bases and J 3 bases; nucleotides not matched to a gene: 7. CDR3 residues: CASRVSGRAIYNEQFF. The CDR3 region has the DNA TGTGCCAGCAGGGTTAGCGGGAGGGCCATCTACAATGAGCAGTTCTTC.

The V call is TRBV27, the J call TRBJ2-7, with TRBD1 matching over 8 bases. Germline lookup yields CDR1 MNHEY and CDR2 SMNVEV (reference sequence). J was trimmed by 2 bases and V by 6 bases; bases with no gene match: 9. This CDR3 has 15 amino acids. CDR3 sequence (DNA): TGTGCCAGCAGGGCCGCCGGGACAGGAACCTACGAGCAGTACTTC. Amino acid sequence: CASRAAGTGTYEQYF.

V gene TRBV4-1 combines with J gene TRBJ2-1; D might be TRBD2 (6 bases). CDR3 size: 15 residues. Looked up from germline, CDR1 is MGHRA and CDR2 is YSYEKL. V was shortened by 0 bases and J by 7 bases, with 13 bases between the two germline ends. The CDR3: CASSQEMGLSNEQFF. The CDR3 DNA reads TGCGCCAGCAGCCAAGAAATGGGACTTAGTAATGAGCAGTTCTTC.